Each of the 13 T cell receptor beta chains below was sequenced from the same sample in a study of T cells after yellow fever vaccination. TCRdb re-called the 5' RACE reads with MiXCR, one entry per CDR3 protein. The sample carries almost 600,000 distinct CDR3 sequences, roughly 12% recorded once. Sequencing used PBMCs, obtained on the day of the yellow fever booster vaccination. Receptor source: a man aged 30-40 years who received the YFV17D yellow fever vaccine.

This clonotype was seen many times. This chain uses TRBV16 with TRBJ1-1; TRBD1 is a possible D gene (6 bases). The CDR3 is made up of 13 amino acids. Germline CDR1 and CDR2: KGHSY and FQNENV. V was trimmed by 4 bases and J by 5 bases, leaving 11 bases between them. The CDR3 DNA reads TGTGCCAGCAGCCTAGGGGGTCGGACTGAAGCTTTCTTT. It is translated as CASSLGGRTEAFF.

This clonotype came up a few times. The chain has TRBV6-1 and TRBJ1-1, with a possible D match to TRBD1 (5 bases). Germline V gene lookup returns CDR1 MNHNS and CDR2 SASEGT. The ends were cut back, 6 bases at V and 7 bases at J, with 21 bases in the middle. The CDR3 is made up of 15 amino acids. This chain's CDR3 is CASSLNTGGAGEAFF. The CDR3 DNA reads TGTGCCAGCAGCCTCAATACGGGTGGGGCGGGTGAAGCTTTCTTT.

This clonotype occurred a few times. V is TRBV6-5 and J is TRBJ1-1, with D tentatively TRBD1 (5 bases). Between the trimmed V and J ends, which lost 2 bases and 7 bases, there was a span of 8 bases. Germline V gives CDR1 MNHEY, CDR2 SVGAGI. The CDR3 consists of 12 residues. CDR3 in DNA: TGTGCCAGCAGTTACGGGGACGGTGAAGCTTTCTTT. Translating it yields CASSYGDGEAFF.

In this sample, this clonotype turned up a few times. The CDR3 DNA reads as TGTGCCAGCAGCTTAAATGAAATTGGACTGCAAGAGACCCAGTACTTC. Its protein product is CASSLNEIGLQETQYF. The chain joins TRBV7-2 to TRBJ2-5; D is possibly TRBD2 (5 bases). Trimming left V 2 bases short and J 2 bases short, with 15 bases between. This CDR3 region has 16 residues. Germline lookup yields CDR1 SGHTA and CDR2 FQGNSA.

This clonotype was seen many times. The J gene is TRBJ2-1, the V gene TRBV20-1; D not resolved. V was pared by 1 base and J by 6 bases, with 13 bases between. The CDR3 length is 14 residues. Germline CDR1 and CDR2: DFQATT and SNEGSKA (reference sequence). CDR3 protein: CSARASRVRNEQFF. CDR3 DNA sequence: TGCAGTGCTAGAGCCTCTAGAGTTCGCAATGAGCAGTTCTTC.

This clonotype came up a few times. The chain recombines TRBV29-1 with TRBJ1-1, with D unclear. Trimming stripped 3 bases from V and 2 bases from J, with 10 bases between. This CDR3 has 13 residues. CDR1 is SQVTM, CDR2 ANQGSEA, per germline. The chain's CDR3 is CSVDLGSNTEAFF. The CDR3 DNA follows: TGCAGCGTTGATCTAGGGAGTAACACTGAAGCTTTCTTT.

At least ten counts were recorded for this clonotype. The chain has TRBV12-3 or TRBV12-4 and TRBJ1-5; a weak D match, TRBD1 (6 bases). This CDR3 is built from 13 residues. The V gene lost 5 bases and the J gene lost 1 base, with 6 bases spanning the gap. The DNA for the CDR3 is TGTGCCAGCAGTCAGGGGAGCAATCAGCCCCAGCATTTT. It yields the protein CASSQGSNQPQHF.

This clonotype was detected only a few times. This chain links TRBV5-4 with TRBJ1-5; TRBD1 is a possible D gene (5 bases). Per the germline V gene, CDR1 is SGHNT and CDR2 is YYREEE (reference sequence). The CDR3 length is 14 residues. The V gene lost 3 bases and the J gene lost 1 base, with 8 bases spanning the gap. In DNA, the CDR3 is TGTGCCAGCAGCTGGCAGGGAAGCAATCAGCCCCAGCATTTT. This gives the protein CASSWQGSNQPQHF.

The chain uses TRBV5-5 and TRBJ2-1; perhaps TRBD2 as D (5 bases). Germline CDR1 is SGHKS and CDR2 is YYEKEE (reference sequence). Trimming stripped 1 base from V and 2 bases from J, with 10 bases between. This CDR3 region has 15 residues. CDR3 nucleotides: TGTGCCAGCAGCTTGTTGTGGGAGACCTACAATGAGCAGTTCTTC. Translated: CASSLLWETYNEQFF.

This sequence joins TRBV20-1 and TRBJ2-7; D remains ambiguous. Deletions cut 5 bases from V and 11 bases from J, with 16 bases between. Germline V gene data show CDR1 as DFQATT and CDR2 as SNEGSKA (reference sequence). The CDR3 has 11 residues. The chain's CDR3 is CSAPKPNNEYF. As DNA, the CDR3 is TGCAGTGCTCCTAAACCCAATAATGAGTACTTC.

This clonotype turned up a few times. The chain carries TRBV14 and TRBJ2-1; 9 bases fit TRBD1. V was clipped by 4 bases and J by 6 bases; unmatched bases: 10. The germline CDR1 and CDR2 sequences are SGHDN and FVKESK. CDR3 length equals 16 residues. CDR3 DNA sequence: TGTGCCAGCAGCCGAACCCGGGGACAGGGTCGCAATGAGCAGTTCTTC. As protein: CASSRTRGQGRNEQFF.

This clonotype was counted a few times. The gene calls are TRBV7-2 and TRBJ2-2; D is unresolved. V lost 10 bases and J lost 7, with 16 bases in between. CDR1 is SGHTA and CDR2 is FQGNSA in the germline V gene. CDR3 length equals 13 residues. The CDR3 nucleotides read TGTGCCACCGCGAAACCGGACGTCGGGGAGCTGTTTTTT. It is translated as CATAKPDVGELFF.

This clonotype was observed at least ten times. The chain has TRBV6-2 or TRBV6-3 and TRBJ2-7, with D perhaps given as TRBD1 or TRBD2 (5 bases each). Germline lookup yields CDR1 MNHEY and CDR2 SVGEGT. V was shortened by 0 bases and J by 2 bases, with 5 bases between the two germline ends. The CDR3 has 13 residues. This CDR3 is CASSYSGAYEQYF. DNA for the CDR3: TGTGCCAGCAGTTACTCGGGGGCCTACGAGCAGTACTTC.